The count of the clone carrying this T cell receptor beta chain is one. In the original processing: Scientists estimated how many nucleated cells there were by amplifying reference gene primers. Assay used: immunoSEQ multiplex PCR; TCRdb lists only in-frame clones, some missing. V and J calls and clone size are as listed in that table; D and trimming were resolved from the DNA. The sample records about 240,000 clones, around 90% being singletons. The sample is drawn from a study of blood T cell repertoires in COVID-19. For the study at large: COVID-19 samples from acute and convalescent phases originated in the United States, Italy and Spain.

Germline assignment: CDR1 SGDLS and CDR2 YYNGEE. The V end lost 6 bases, the J end lost 9 bases, and 28 bases lay between the germline ends. CDR3 length: 18 amino acids. This chain joins TRBV9 and TRBJ1-6, with D tentatively TRBD1 (6 bases). Sequences were obtained from peripheral blood. The TCR comes from a man in his sixties who had recovered from COVID-19. The DNA of the CDR3 is TGTGCCAGCACTTATGTCATGGGACCCCCCAAAGGGGGTTCACCCCTCCACTTT. This encodes CASTYVMGPPKGGSPLHF. Full variable domain (rest looked up from reference TRBV9 and TRBJ1-6): DSGVTQTPKHLITATGQRVTLRCSPRSGDLSVYWYQQSLDQGLQFLIQYYNGEERAKGNILERFSAQQFPDLHSELNLSSLELGDSALYFCASTYVMGPPKGGSPLHFGNGTRLTVT.